The sequence of this TCR beta chain was determined in a study of T cell responses to AZD1222 COVID-19 vaccine. Trimming removed 1 base from V and 7 bases from J, with 5 bases in between. Germline V gene sequence: CDR1 SGHAT, CDR2 FQNNGV. CDR3 size: 12 residues. Method: immunoSEQ multiplex PCR; TCRdb's copy keeps in-frame clones and lacks some. In the table there are over 120,000 clones, roughly 90% of which are singletons. The chain joins TRBV11-2 to TRBJ1-5; D remains ambiguous. This receptor was taken from an adult in good health. The sequencing used peripheral blood, collected on day 0 of AZD1222 vaccination. The CDR3 spells CASSLGGQPQHF. CDR3 nucleotides: TGTGCCAGCAGCTTAGGAGGCCAGCCCCAGCATTTT.